One sample yielded the 13 T cell receptor beta chains listed below, sequenced in a study of T-cell reconstitution after alpha-beta-depleted transplantation in children. Unique molecular identifiers were incorporated when the TCRbeta library was constructed. MiXCR, applied by TCRdb to the PCR reads, yields one record per CDR3 protein. The sample holds about 210,000 distinct CDR3 sequences, about 15% seen once. The sequences come from PBMCs, mostly from graft donor cells, collected 360 days after TCRalphabeta/CD19-depleted stem cell transplant. The origin of the receptors is a male patient between 2 and 15 years old who had a stem cell transplant for acute lymphoblastic leukemia, so the T cells may come from the graft donor.

This clonotype was picked up a small number of times. V usage is TRBV5-1 and J usage is TRBJ1-5; D gene ambiguous. The germline CDR1 and CDR2 sequences are SGHRS and YFSETQ. The CDR3 runs to 13 residues. V lost 0 bases and J 7 bases, leaving 8 bases between the germline ends. CDR3 nucleotides: TGCGCCAGCAGCTTGGATCCATACCAGCCCCAGCATTTT. Translation: CASSLDPYQPQHF.

The chain recombines TRBV29-1 with TRBJ1-2, with 7 bases aligning to TRBD1. The CDR3 loop spans 13 amino acids. Unmatched junction bases numbered 4, after V lost 4 bases and J lost 2 bases. Germline CDR1 reads SQVTM; CDR2 reads ANQGSEA. The CDR3 bases are TGCAGCGTTGCCTCGACAGGGAACTATGGCTACACCTTC. It translates to CSVASTGNYGYTF.

This clonotype was counted between two and nine times. The J gene is TRBJ2-3, the V gene TRBV12-3 or TRBV12-4; D gene uncertain. The CDR3 consists of 12 residues. Between the trimmed V and J ends, which lost 6 bases and 8 bases, there was a span of 12 bases. CDR3 amino acids: CASSPDQFTQYF. The DNA of the CDR3 is TGTGCCAGCAGCCCAGACCAATTTACGCAGTATTTT.

Only a few counts were recorded for this clonotype. CDR3 protein: CASSSGVGELFF. CDR3 in DNA: TGTGCCAGCAGCTCAGGGGTCGGGGAGCTGTTTTTT. This rearrangement joins TRBV27 to TRBJ2-2; TRBD1 is a possible D gene (6 bases). Per germline, CDR1 MNHEY and CDR2 SMNVEV (reference sequence). The CDR3 is 12 amino acids. Trimming cost V 6 bases and J 7 bases, with 9 bases left between them.

The V call is TRBV28, the J call TRBJ2-5; tentatively, D is TRBD2 (6 bases). Trimming shortened V by 7 bases and J by 7 bases, and 19 bases separated the two germline ends. This CDR3 has 14 amino acids. Germline CDR1 reads MDHEN; CDR2 reads SYDVKM. The DNA of the CDR3 is TGTGCCAGCACCCCAACGGGAGTGGAAGGGACCCAGTACTTC. Its protein product is CASTPTGVEGTQYF. The full variable domain, with the rest looked up from reference TRBV28 and TRBJ2-5, is DVKVTQSSRYLVKRTGEKVFLECVQDMDHENMFWYRQDPGLGLRLIYFSYDVKMKEKGDIPEGYSVSREKKERFSLILESASTNQTSMYLCASTPTGVEGTQYFGPGTRLLVL.

The CDR3 coding sequence is TGTGCCAGCAGTTTTTTGGGCTGGACAGGGGTTTCCAATCAGCCCCAGCATTTT. Its protein is CASSFLGWTGVSNQPQHF. The V call is TRBV28, the J call TRBJ1-5, with 9 bases fitting TRBD1. The ends lost 3 bases at V and 3 bases at J; junction bases unmatched: 12. The CDR3 sequence is 18 residues long. Germline values: CDR1 MDHEN, CDR2 SYDVKM. The full variable domain, completed using reference TRBV28 and TRBJ1-5, is DVKVTQSSRYLVKRTGEKVFLECVQDMDHENMFWYRQDPGLGLRLIYFSYDVKMKEKGDIPEGYSVSREKKERFSLILESASTNQTSMYLCASSFLGWTGVSNQPQHFGDGTRLSIL.

V and J are TRBV4-3 and TRBJ1-2; D is undetermined. The V gene lost 0 bases and the J gene lost 3 bases, with 5 bases spanning the gap. Per the germline V gene, CDR1 is LGHNA and CDR2 is YSLEER. The CDR3 loop spans 13 amino acids. CDR3 sequence (DNA): TGCGCCAGCAGCCAAGAAGGGTACTATGGCTACACCTTC. Its protein is CASSQEGYYGYTF.

The genes are TRBV15 and TRBJ2-3; D might be TRBD1 (5 bases). CDR1 LNHNV and CDR2 YYDKDF come from the germline V gene (reference sequence). CDR3 length: 13 amino acids. V was clipped by 8 bases and J by 2 bases, with 11 bases between them. The CDR3 nucleotides read TGTGCCACCCAACTCAGGGACACAGATACGCAGTATTTT. It is translated as CATQLRDTDTQYF. The full variable domain, completed using reference TRBV15 and TRBJ2-3, is DAMVIQNPRYQVTQFGKPVTLSCSQTLNHNVMYWYQQKSSQAPKLLFHYYDKDFNNEADTPDNFQSRRPNTSFCFLDIRSPGLGDTAMYLCATQLRDTDTQYFGPGTRLTVL.

V is TRBV7-2 and J is TRBJ2-5, with D possibly called TRBD1 or TRBD2 (7 bases each). Germline CDR1 SGHTA, CDR2 FQGNSA. The CDR3 runs 14 residues. Trimming left V 5 bases short and J 4 bases short, with 14 bases between. DNA of the CDR3: TGTGCCAGCAGCGGCGGGGGACAGCGAGAGACCCAGTACTTC. Its translation is CASSGGGQRETQYF.

The chain combines TRBV4-3 with TRBJ2-7, with TRBD1 matching 7 bases. Germline V gene sequence: CDR1 LGHNA, CDR2 YSLEER. This CDR3 is 15 amino acids long. The ends lost 3 bases at V and 2 bases at J; junction bases unmatched: 7. CDR3 region: CASSHDRDRAYEQYF. Written as DNA, the CDR3 is TGCGCCAGCAGCCACGACCGGGACAGAGCCTACGAGCAGTACTTC.

The J gene is TRBJ2-1, the V gene TRBV6-2 or TRBV6-3, with D possibly being TRBD1 (6 bases). With 8 bases removed from V and 1 base from J, the gap between germline ends came to 12 bases. This CDR3 has 14 amino acids. The V gene's germline CDR1 is MNHEY and CDR2 SVGEGT. DNA of the CDR3: TGTGCCAGCGAGGGGGTTCCTTCCTACAATGAGCAGTTCTTC. Its translation: CASEGVPSYNEQFF.

The chain has TRBV11-3 and TRBJ2-5; weak D call: TRBD1 (5 bases). Looked up from germline, CDR1 is SGHNT and CDR2 is YENEEA. The CDR3 sequence is 13 residues long. V lost 4 bases and J 4 bases, leaving 10 bases between the germline ends. The CDR3 DNA is TGTGCCAGCAGCTCGACAGAACGAGAGACCCAGTACTTC. Protein sequence: CASSSTERETQYF. Using reference TRBV11-3 and TRBJ2-5 for the parts outside the CDR3, the full variable domain is EAGVVQSPRYKIIEKKQPVAFWCNPISGHNTLYWYLQNLGQGPELLIRYENEEAVDDSQLPKDRFSAERLKGVDSTLKIQPAELGDSAVYLCASSSTERETQYFGPGTRLLVL.

This clonotype has a handful of counts. CDR3 coding DNA: TGTGCCACCAGCAGAGCAGGGAGAGGAAACACCATATATTTT. This codes for CATSRAGRGNTIYF. J is TRBJ1-3 and V is TRBV15; perhaps TRBD1 as D (5 bases). Germline loops: CDR1 LNHNV, CDR2 YYDKDF (reference sequence). This CDR3 contains 14 residues. Trimming pared 1 base from V and 4 bases from J, leaving 8 bases between.